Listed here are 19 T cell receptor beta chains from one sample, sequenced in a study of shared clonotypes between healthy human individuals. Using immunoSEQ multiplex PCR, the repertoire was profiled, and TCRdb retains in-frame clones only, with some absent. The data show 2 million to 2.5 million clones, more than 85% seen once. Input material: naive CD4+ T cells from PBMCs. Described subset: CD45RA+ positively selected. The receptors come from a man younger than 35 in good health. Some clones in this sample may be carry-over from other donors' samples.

The CDR3 reads CASSLFGVALTGELFF. Written as DNA, the CDR3 is TGTGCCAGCAGCTTGTTCGGTGTCGCCTTGACCGGGGAGCTGTTTTTT. V is TRBV7-2 and J is TRBJ2-2; D uncertain. CDR1 SGHTA and CDR2 FQGNSA come from the germline V gene. The CDR3 has 16 amino acids. The germline V and J ends were trimmed by 3 bases and 5 bases, with 16 bases remaining between them.

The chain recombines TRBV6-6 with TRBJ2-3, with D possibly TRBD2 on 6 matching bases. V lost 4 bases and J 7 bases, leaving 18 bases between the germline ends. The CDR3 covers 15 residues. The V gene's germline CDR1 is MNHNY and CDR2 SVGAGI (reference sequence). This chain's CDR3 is CASSSGPSSGYTQYF. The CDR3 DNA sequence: TGTGCCAGCAGTTCGGGCCCCAGCAGCGGGTATACGCAGTATTTT.

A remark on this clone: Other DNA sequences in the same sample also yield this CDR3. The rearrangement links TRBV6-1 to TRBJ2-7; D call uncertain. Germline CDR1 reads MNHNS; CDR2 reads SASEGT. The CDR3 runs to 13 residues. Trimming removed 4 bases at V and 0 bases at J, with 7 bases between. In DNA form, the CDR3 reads TGTGCCAGCAGTGTTGAGAGCTCCTACGAGCAGTACTTC. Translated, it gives CASSVESSYEQYF.

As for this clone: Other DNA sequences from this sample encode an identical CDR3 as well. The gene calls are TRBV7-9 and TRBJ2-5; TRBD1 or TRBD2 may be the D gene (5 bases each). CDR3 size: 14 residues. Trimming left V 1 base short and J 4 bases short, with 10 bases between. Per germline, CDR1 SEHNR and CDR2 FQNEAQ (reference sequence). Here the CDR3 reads CASSLGAGAETQYF. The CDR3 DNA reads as TGTGCCAGCAGCTTAGGGGCCGGGGCAGAGACCCAGTACTTC. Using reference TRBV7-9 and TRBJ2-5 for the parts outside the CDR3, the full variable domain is DTGVSQNPRHKITKRGQNVTFRCDPISEHNRLYWYRQTLGQGPEFLTYFQNEAQLEKSRLLSDRFSAERPKGSFSTLEIQRTEQGDSAMYLCASSLGAGAETQYFGPGTRLLVL.

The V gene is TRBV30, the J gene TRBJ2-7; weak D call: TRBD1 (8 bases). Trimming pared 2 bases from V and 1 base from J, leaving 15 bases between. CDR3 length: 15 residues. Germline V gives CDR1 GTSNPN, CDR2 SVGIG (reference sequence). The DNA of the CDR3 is TGTGCCTGGAGTCCCCGGGGGGACAGGTCCTACGAGCAGTACTTC. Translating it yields CAWSPRGDRSYEQYF.

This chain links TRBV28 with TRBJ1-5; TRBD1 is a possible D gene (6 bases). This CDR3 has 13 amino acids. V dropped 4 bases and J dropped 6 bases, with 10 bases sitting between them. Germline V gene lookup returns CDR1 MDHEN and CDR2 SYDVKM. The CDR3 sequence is CASSSGAGQPQHF. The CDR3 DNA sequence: TGTGCCAGCAGTTCGGGGGCCGGTCAGCCCCAGCATTTT. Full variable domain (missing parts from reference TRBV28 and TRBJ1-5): DVKVTQSSRYLVKRTGEKVFLECVQDMDHENMFWYRQDPGLGLRLIYFSYDVKMKEKGDIPEGYSVSREKKERFSLILESASTNQTSMYLCASSSGAGQPQHFGDGTRLSIL.

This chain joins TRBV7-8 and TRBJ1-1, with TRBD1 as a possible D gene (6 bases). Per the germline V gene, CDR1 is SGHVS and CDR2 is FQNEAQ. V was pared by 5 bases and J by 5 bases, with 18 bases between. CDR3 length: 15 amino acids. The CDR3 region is CASSPSRGGRTEAFF. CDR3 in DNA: TGTGCCAGCAGCCCCTCACGGGGGGGCAGGACTGAAGCTTTCTTT.

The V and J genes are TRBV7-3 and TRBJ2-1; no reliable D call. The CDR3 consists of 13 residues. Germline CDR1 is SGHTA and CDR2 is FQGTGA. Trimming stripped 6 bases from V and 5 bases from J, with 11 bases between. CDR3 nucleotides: TGTGCCAGCAGTCTTGGCATACACAATGAGCAGTTCTTC. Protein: CASSLGIHNEQFF.

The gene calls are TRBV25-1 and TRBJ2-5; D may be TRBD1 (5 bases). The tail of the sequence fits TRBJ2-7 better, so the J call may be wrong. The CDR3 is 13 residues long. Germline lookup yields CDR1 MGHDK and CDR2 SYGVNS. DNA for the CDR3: TGTGCCAGCCTTCCAGGGTCCTCCTACGAGCAGTACTTC. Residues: CASLPGSSYEQYF.

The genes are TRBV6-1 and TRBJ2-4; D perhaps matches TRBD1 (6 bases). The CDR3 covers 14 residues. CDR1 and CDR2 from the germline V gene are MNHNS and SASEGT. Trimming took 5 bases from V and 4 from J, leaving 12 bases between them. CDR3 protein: CASSPVQGKNIQYF. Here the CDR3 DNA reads TGTGCCAGCAGTCCCGTCCAGGGGAAAAACATTCAGTACTTC.

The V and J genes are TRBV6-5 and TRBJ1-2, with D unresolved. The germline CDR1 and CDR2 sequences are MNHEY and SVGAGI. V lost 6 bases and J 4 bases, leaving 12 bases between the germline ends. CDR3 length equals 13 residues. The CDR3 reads CASRTQGPYGYTF. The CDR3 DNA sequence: TGTGCCAGCAGAACTCAAGGGCCCTATGGCTACACCTTC.

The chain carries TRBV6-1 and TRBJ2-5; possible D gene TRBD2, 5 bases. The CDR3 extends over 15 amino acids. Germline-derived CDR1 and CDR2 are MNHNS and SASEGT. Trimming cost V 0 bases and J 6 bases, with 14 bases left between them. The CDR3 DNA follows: TGTGCCAGCAGTGAAGCTTGGGTAGCGACGAAGACCCAGTACTTC. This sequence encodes CASSEAWVATKTQYF.

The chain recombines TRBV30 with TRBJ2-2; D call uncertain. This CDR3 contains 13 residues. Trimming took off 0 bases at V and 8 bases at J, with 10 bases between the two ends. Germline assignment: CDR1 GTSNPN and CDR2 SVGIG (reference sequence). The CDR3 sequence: CAWSVPGTGELFF. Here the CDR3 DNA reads TGTGCCTGGAGTGTACCCGGTACAGGGGAGCTGTTTTTT.

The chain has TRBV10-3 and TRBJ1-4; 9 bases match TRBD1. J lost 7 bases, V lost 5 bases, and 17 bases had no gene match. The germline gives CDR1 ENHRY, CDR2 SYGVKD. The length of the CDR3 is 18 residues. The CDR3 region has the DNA TGTGCCATCAGTCAACCCCGTGGGACAGGGCTTCGTGGTGAAAAACTGTTTTTT. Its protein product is CAISQPRGTGLRGEKLFF.

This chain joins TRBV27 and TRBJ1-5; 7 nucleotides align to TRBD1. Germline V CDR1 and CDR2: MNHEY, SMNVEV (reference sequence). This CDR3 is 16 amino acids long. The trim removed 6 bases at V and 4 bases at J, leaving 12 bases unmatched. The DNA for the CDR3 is TGTGCCAGCAGCCCCAACAGGGGCGGGAGAAATCAGCCCCAGCATTTT. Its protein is CASSPNRGGRNQPQHF.

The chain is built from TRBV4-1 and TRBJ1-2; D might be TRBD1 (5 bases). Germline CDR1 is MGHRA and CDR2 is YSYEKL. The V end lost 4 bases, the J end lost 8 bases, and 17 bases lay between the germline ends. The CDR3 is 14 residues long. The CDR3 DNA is TGCGCCAGCAGCCGCCCTGCGAATCAGGGCGGCTACACCTTC. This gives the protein CASSRPANQGGYTF.

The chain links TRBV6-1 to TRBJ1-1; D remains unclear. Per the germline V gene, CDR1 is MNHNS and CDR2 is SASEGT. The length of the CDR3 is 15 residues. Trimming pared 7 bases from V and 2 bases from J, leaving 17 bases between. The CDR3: CASTPSKGLNTEAFF. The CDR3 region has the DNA TGTGCCAGCACACCTTCCAAAGGCCTAAACACTGAAGCTTTCTTT.

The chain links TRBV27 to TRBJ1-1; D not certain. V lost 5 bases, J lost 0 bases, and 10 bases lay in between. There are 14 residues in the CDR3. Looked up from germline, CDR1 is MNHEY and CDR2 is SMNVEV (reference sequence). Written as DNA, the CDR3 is TGTGCCAGCAGTACTCACCCAGTGAACACTGAAGCTTTCTTT. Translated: CASSTHPVNTEAFF.

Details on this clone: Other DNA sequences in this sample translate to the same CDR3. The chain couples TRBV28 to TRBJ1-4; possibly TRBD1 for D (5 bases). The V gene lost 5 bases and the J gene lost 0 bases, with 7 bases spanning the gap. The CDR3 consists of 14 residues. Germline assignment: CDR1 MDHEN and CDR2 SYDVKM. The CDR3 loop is CASSGGATNEKLFF. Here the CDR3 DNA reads TGTGCCAGCAGTGGGGGGGCAACTAATGAAAAACTGTTTTTT.